The rows below give T cell receptor beta chains drawn from one sample of a study of blood T cells in healthy people across ages. Each CDR3 protein gets one entry after TCRdb re-called the 5' RACE reads with MiXCR. The table has 600,000 to 1,000,000 distinct CDR3 sequences, 55% to 70% seen once; the top ten hold roughly 22%. Material: blood. The receptors originated from a young man in good health. The conserved cysteine and the conserved F or W are not part of the CDR3 here. Fields, in order: CDR3 protein, J gene, V gene.

ASSRTGTSGLYNEQF | TRBJ2-1 | TRBV7-8
ASSLGLPTEQY | TRBJ2-7 | TRBV12-3/TRBV12-4
ATRMGQGYGYT | TRBJ1-2 | TRBV15
SASDNPNEKLF | TRBJ1-4 | TRBV20-1
ASNSGSSSPQSRYNEQF | TRBJ2-1 | TRBV2
ASLRDFLGEQY | TRBJ2-4 | TRBV6-2/TRBV6-3
ASSPRSSGGVTYNEQF | TRBJ2-1 | TRBV18
ASTSGASTFTGELF | TRBJ2-2 | TRBV7-2
ASSFDRGRELF | TRBJ2-2 | TRBV12-3/TRBV12-4
ASSYGSTSGANVLT | TRBJ2-6 | TRBV27